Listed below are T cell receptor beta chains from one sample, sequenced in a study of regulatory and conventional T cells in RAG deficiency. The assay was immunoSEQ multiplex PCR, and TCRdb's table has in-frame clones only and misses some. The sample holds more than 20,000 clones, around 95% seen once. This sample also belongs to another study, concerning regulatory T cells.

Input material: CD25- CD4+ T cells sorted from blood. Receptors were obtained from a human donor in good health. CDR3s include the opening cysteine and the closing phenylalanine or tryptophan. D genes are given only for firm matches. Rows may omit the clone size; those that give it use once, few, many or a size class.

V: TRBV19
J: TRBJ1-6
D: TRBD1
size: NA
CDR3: CASSRDSNSPLHF
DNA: TGTGCCAGTAGTCGGGACAGCAATTCACCCCTCCACTTT

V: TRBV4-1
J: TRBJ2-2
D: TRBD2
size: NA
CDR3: CASSQVGASGNTGELFF
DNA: TGCGCCAGCAGCCAAGTCGGGGCTAGCGGGAACACCGGGGAGCTGTTTTTT

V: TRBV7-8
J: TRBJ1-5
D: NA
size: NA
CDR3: CASSLGTGPGHQPQHF
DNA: TGTGCCAGCAGCTTAGGCACAGGACCGGGTCATCAGCCCCAGCATTTT

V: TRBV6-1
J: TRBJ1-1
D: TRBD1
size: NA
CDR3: CASTGTGSGMAFF
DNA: TGTGCCAGCACCGGGACAGGGTCGGGTATGGCTTTCTTT

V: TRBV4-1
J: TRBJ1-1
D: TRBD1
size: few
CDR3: CASSQLHRGNTEAFF
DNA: TGCGCCAGCAGCCAGCTACACAGGGGAAACACTGAAGCTTTCTTT

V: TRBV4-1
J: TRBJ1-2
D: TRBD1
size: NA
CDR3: CASSQVPGGYGYTF
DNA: TGCGCCAGCAGCCAAGTTCCAGGGGGGTATGGCTACACCTTC

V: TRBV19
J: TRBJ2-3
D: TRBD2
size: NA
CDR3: CASSTGGRDTDTQYF
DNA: TGTGCCAGCTCCACGGGGGGGCGGGACACAGATACGCAGTATTTT

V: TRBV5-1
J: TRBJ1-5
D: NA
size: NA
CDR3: CASSLAPDQPQHF
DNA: TGCGCCAGCAGCTTGGCCCCCGATCAGCCCCAGCATTTT

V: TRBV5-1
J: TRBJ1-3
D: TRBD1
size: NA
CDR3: CASSLGTGGNTIYF
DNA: TGCGCCAGCAGCTTGGGGACAGGGGGAAACACCATATATTTT

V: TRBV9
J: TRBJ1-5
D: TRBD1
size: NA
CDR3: CASSVGTGLGQPQHF
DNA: TGTGCCAGCAGCGTAGGGACAGGGCTGGGTCAGCCCCAGCATTTT

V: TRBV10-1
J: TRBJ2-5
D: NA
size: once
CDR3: CASSEGGQGGETQYF
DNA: TGCGCCAGCAGTGAAGGAGGGCAGGGAGGAGAGACCCAGTACTTC

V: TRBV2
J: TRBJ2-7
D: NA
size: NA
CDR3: CASSMGGEMAYEQYF
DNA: TGTGCCAGCAGCATGGGGGGAGAGATGGCCTACGAGCAGTACTTC

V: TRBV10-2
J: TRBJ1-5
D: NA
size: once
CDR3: CASSDTTYSNQPQHF
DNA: TGCGCCAGCAGTGATACGACTTATAGCAATCAGCCCCAGCATTTT

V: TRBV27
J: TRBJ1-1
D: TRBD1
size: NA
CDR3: CASSLYGTGGTEAFF
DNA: TGTGCCAGCAGTTTATACGGGACAGGGGGCACTGAAGCTTTCTTT

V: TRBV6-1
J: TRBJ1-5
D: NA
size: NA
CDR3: CASSEETTRIQPQHF
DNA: TGTGCCAGCAGCGAGGAGACAACTAGGATTCAGCCCCAGCATTTT

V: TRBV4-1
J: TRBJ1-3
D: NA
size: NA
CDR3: CASSQETAATGNTIYF
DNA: TGCGCCAGCAGCCAAGAGACAGCCGCGACTGGAAACACCATATATTTT

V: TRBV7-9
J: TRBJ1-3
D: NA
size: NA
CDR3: CASSPLGNTIYF
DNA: TGTGCCAGCAGCCCACTTGGAAACACCATATATTTT

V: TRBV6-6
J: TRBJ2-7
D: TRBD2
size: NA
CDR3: CASSYGGERSYEQYF
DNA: TGTGCCAGCAGTTACGGGGGGGAGAGGTCCTACGAGCAGTACTTC

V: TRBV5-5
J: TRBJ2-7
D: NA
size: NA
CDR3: CASSLSEYEQYF
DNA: TGTGCCAGCAGCTTAAGTGAGTACGAGCAGTACTTC

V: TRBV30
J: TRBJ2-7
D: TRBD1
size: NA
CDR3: CAWSAGGIYEQYF
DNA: TGTGCCTGGAGTGCAGGGGGAATCTACGAGCAGTACTTC